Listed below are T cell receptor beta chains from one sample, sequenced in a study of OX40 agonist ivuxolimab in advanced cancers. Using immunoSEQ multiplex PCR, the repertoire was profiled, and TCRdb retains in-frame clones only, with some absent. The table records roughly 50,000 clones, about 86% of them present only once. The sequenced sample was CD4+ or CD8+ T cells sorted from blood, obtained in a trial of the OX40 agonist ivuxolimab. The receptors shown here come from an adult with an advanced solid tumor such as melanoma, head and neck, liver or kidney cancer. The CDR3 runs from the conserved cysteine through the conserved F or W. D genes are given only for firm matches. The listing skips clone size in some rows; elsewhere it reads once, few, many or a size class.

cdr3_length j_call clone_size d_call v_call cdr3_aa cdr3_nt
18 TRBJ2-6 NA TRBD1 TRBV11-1 CASRMTGADFPGANVLTF TGTGCCAGCAGGATGACAGGGGCGGATTTTCCTGGGGCCAACGTCCTGACTTTC
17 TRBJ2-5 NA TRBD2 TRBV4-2 CASSQDLAGSYQETQYF TGTGCCAGCAGCCAAGACCTAGCGGGATCCTACCAAGAGACCCAGTACTTC
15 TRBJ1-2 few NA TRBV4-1 CASSQGQGKHYGYTF TGCGCCAGCAGCCAAGGGCAGGGTAAGCACTATGGCTACACCTTC
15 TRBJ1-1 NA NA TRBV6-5 CASSYSPGAPTEAFF TGTGCCAGCAGTTACTCCCCAGGGGCGCCGACTGAAGCTTTCTTT
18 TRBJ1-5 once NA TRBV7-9 CASSLGQIGIVGNQPQHF TGTGCCAGCAGCTTAGGGCAAATCGGCATAGTAGGCAATCAGCCCCAGCATTTT
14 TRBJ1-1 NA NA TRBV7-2 CASSLYGRNTEAFF TGTGCCAGCAGCTTATACGGTCGGAACACTGAAGCTTTCTTT
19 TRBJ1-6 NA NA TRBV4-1 CASSQDPPGAASYNSPLHF TGCGCCAGCAGCCAAGATCCCCCAGGGGCGGCATCCTATAATTCACCCCTCCACTTT
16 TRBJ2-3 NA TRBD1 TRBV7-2 CASSTWTGTGTDTQYF TGTGCCAGCAGCACCTGGACCGGGACAGGGACAGATACGCAGTATTTT
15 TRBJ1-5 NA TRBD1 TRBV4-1 CASSQQGANNQPQHF TGCGCCAGCAGCCAACAGGGGGCCAACAATCAGCCCCAGCATTTT
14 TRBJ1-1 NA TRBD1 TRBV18 CASSRDRKNTEAFF TGTGCCAGCTCACGGGACAGGAAGAACACTGAAGCTTTCTTT
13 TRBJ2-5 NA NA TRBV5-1 CASSLDVRGTQYF TGCGCCAGCAGCTTGGACGTGCGAGGGACCCAGTACTTC
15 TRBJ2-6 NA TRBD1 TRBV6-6 CASRNQGAGANVLTF TGTGCCAGCAGGAACCAGGGGGCTGGGGCCAACGTCCTGACTTTC
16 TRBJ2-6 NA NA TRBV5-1 CASSLVWSSGANVLTF TGCGCCAGCAGCTTGGTTTGGAGCTCTGGGGCCAACGTCCTGACTTTC
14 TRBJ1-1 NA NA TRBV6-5 CASSPTRGSTEAFF TGTGCCAGCAGCCCTACGCGGGGGTCTACTGAAGCTTTCTTT
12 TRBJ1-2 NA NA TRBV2 CASSQTTYGYTF TGTGCCAGCTCCCAGACAACCTATGGCTACACCTTC
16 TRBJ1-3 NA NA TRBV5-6 CASSFRSRESGNTIYF TGTGCCAGCAGCTTCCGGTCCAGGGAATCTGGAAACACCATATATTTT
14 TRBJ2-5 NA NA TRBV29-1 CSVASRRGVETQYF TGCAGCGTTGCCTCTAGGCGAGGGGTAGAGACCCAGTACTTC
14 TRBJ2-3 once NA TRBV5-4 CASRWDFSTDTQYF TGTGCCAGCAGGTGGGACTTCAGCACAGATACGCAGTATTTT
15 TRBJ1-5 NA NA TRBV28 CASSLSGASNQPQHF TGTGCCAGCAGTTTATCAGGGGCGAGCAATCAGCCCCAGCATTTT
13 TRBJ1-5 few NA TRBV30 CASQGPGGQPQHF TGTGCCTCCCAGGGGCCCGGGGGTCAGCCCCAGCATTTT
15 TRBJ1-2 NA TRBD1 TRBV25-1 CASSEWGQGAGGYTF TGTGCCAGCAGTGAATGGGGACAGGGGGCCGGTGGCTACACCTTC
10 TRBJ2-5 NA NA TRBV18 CASGQETQYF TGTGCCAGCGGACAAGAGACCCAGTACTTC
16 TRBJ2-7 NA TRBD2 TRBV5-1 CASSPGTSGGAYEQYF TGCGCCAGCAGCCCCGGGACTAGCGGGGGGGCCTACGAGCAGTACTTC
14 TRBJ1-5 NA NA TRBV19 CASSKDSLNQPQHF TGTGCCAGTAGTAAGGACAGCCTCAATCAGCCCCAGCATTTT
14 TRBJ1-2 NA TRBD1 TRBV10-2 CASSGQGANYGYTF TGCGCCAGCAGTGGACAGGGAGCTAACTATGGCTACACCTTC
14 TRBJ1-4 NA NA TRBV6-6 CATTRGGFNEKLFF TGTGCCACAACAAGGGGAGGGTTTAATGAAAAACTGTTTTTT
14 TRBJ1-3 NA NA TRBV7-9 CATTRLGAGNTIYF TGTGCCACGACACGCCTGGGGGCCGGAAACACCATATATTTT
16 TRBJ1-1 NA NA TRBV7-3 CASSLMGTVENTEAFF TGTGCCAGCAGCTTAATGGGAACCGTTGAGAACACTGAAGCTTTCTTT
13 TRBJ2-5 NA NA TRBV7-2 CASSFGEGETQYF TGTGCCAGCAGCTTCGGCGAAGGAGAGACCCAGTACTTC
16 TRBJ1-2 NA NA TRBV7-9 CASSIQGWGANYGYTF TGTGCCAGCAGCATTCAGGGGTGGGGAGCTAACTATGGCTACACCTTC
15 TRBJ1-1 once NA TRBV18 CASSPTTTANTEAFF TGTGCCAGCTCACCAACTACGACGGCTAACACTGAAGCTTTCTTT
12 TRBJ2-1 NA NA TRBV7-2 CASSLGANEQFF TGTGCCAGCAGCTTAGGGGCCAATGAGCAGTTCTTC
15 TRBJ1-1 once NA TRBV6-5 CASSYSRKLNTEAFF TGTGCCAGCAGTTACTCGAGAAAATTGAACACTGAAGCTTTCTTT
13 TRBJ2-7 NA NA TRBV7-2 CASSLGREYEQYF TGTGCCAGCAGCTTAGGTAGGGAGTACGAGCAGTACTTC
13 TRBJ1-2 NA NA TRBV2 CASSEEITNGYTF TGTGCCAGCAGTGAAGAGATCACTAATGGCTACACCTTC
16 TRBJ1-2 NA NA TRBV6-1 CASSEALVRRNYGYTF TGTGCCAGCAGTGAAGCGCTGGTTCGGCGGAACTATGGCTACACCTTC
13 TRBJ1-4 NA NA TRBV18 CASSFSFAEKLFF TGTGCCAGCTCATTTAGTTTTGCGGAAAAACTGTTTTTT
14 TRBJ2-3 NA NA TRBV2 CASTGAGGTDTQYF TGTGCCAGCACCGGAGCGGGCGGCACAGATACGCAGTATTTT
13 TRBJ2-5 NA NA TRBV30 CAWRRGFRETQYF TGTGCCTGGAGAAGGGGCTTTAGGGAGACCCAGTACTTC
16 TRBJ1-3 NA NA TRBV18 CASSLLDSSSGNTIYF TGTGCCAGCTCACTATTAGACAGTAGCTCTGGAAACACCATATATTTT
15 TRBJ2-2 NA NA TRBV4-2 CASSQLGVQAGELFF TGTGCCAGCAGCCAGCTCGGGGTTCAGGCCGGGGAGCTGTTTTTT
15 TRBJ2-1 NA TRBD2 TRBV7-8 CASRSRGGGAIEQFF TGTGCCAGCAGGTCAAGGGGCGGGGGGGCGATTGAGCAGTTCTTC
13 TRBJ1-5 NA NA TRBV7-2 CASSTQGNQPQHF TGTGCCAGCAGCACCCAGGGTAATCAGCCCCAGCATTTT
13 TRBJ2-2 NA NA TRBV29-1 CSVVGRVGGELFF TGCAGCGTTGTCGGCAGGGTCGGAGGGGAGCTGTTTTTT
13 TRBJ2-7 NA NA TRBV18 CASSPEVGGHEYF TGTGCCAGCTCTCCGGAGGTCGGGGGCCACGAGTACTTC
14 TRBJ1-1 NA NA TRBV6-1 CASRKPEGNTEAFF TGTGCCAGCAGGAAACCAGAGGGGAACACTGAAGCTTTCTTT
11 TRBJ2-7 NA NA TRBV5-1 CASSSAGEQYF TGCGCCAGCAGCTCGGCGGGCGAGCAGTACTTC
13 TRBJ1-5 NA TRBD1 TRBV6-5 CASSRTGHQPQHF TGTGCCAGCAGCAGGACAGGGCACCAGCCCCAGCATTTT
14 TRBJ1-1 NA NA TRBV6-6 CASRIGGQTTEAFF TGTGCCAGCAGGATCGGGGGGCAGACCACTGAAGCTTTCTTT